The 8 T cell receptor beta chains reported below all come from one sample, sequenced in a study of CD4 T cells in relation to SARS-CoV-2 and coronaviruses. Only in-frame clones appear in the TCRdb table, and some are missing; sequencing was by immunoSEQ multiplex PCR. The table has about 38,000 clones, roughly 73% seen once. Their specific antigens are unknown. The sequencing input was memory CD4+ T cells from PBMCs, cultured in vitro. All receptors derive from an adult with COVID-19.

The chain couples TRBV18 to TRBJ1-2, with D hard to call. The CDR3 covers 12 residues. CDR1 KGHSH and CDR2 LQKENI come from the germline V gene. Trimming stripped 0 bases from V and 5 bases from J, with 4 bases between. The CDR3 here is CASSPPAYGYTF. CDR3 DNA: TGTGCCAGCTCACCACCCGCGTATGGCTACACCTTC.

V is TRBV24-1 and J is TRBJ2-3, with D unclear. CDR3 length: 14 amino acids. V lost 4 bases and J lost 2, with 9 bases in between. Germline CDR1 and CDR2: KGHDR and SFDVKD. The CDR3 nucleotides are TGTGCCACCAGTGAGACCGACTCCACAGATACGCAGTATTTT. It codes for CATSETDSTDTQYF.

The rearrangement uses TRBV7-6 and TRBJ2-7; D not resolved. This CDR3 is 14 amino acids long. Deletions cut 0 bases from V and 0 bases from J, with 6 bases between. The germline V gene has CDR1 SGHVS and CDR2 FNYEAQ. CDR3 DNA: TGTGCCAGCAGCTTAGCTGCCCACTCCTACGAGCAGTACTTC. Translating gives CASSLAAHSYEQYF.

The V and J genes are TRBV5-1 and TRBJ2-5; 7 nucleotides line up with TRBD1. This CDR3 has 14 residues. Looked up from germline, CDR1 is SGHRS and CDR2 is YFSETQ. Germline trimming cut 0 bases from V and 2 bases from J; bases unmatched to any gene: 1. The CDR3 DNA is TGCGCCAGCAGCTTGGAGACAGGGCAAGAGACCCAGTACTTC. Translating it yields CASSLETGQETQYF. The full variable domain, rest sourced from reference TRBV5-1 and TRBJ2-5, is KAGVTQTPRYLIKTRGQQVTLSCSPISGHRSVSWYQQTPGQGLQFLFEYFSETQRNKGNFPGRFSGRQFSNSRSEMNVSTLELGDSALYLCASSLETGQETQYFGPGTRLLVL.

This chain joins TRBV6-1 and TRBJ2-3, with D hard to call. V lost 2 bases and J lost 5, with 8 bases in between. This CDR3 has 13 residues. Germline V gene sequence: CDR1 MNHNS, CDR2 SASEGT. The CDR3, as DNA: TGTGCCAGCAGTGAAACATACAGAGATACGCAGTATTTT. Amino acids: CASSETYRDTQYF.

A few counts support this clone. The chain has TRBV18 and TRBJ1-2; weak D call: TRBD1 (6 bases). In germline, CDR1 is KGHSH, CDR2 LQKENI. V lost 2 bases and J lost 0, with 10 bases in between. The CDR3 contains 15 residues. CDR3 protein: CASSPDRPTNYGYTF. In DNA, the CDR3 is TGTGCCAGCTCACCAGACAGGCCAACTAACTATGGCTACACCTTC.

V is TRBV5-1 and J is TRBJ2-7, with TRBD2 identical over 7 bases. V lost 9 bases, J lost 7 bases, and 16 bases stayed unmatched. The CDR3 extends over 14 amino acids. The germline CDR1 and CDR2 sequences are SGHRS and YFSETQ. CDR3 sequence (DNA): TGCGCCACCTCGCTTGGCGGGAGTTTGGGTGAGCAGTACTTC. Its translation: CATSLGGSLGEQYF.

The rearrangement links TRBV19 to TRBJ2-3; a weak D match, TRBD1 (5 bases). CDR1 is LNHDA and CDR2 is SQIVND in the germline V gene (reference sequence). With 3 bases removed from V and 1 base from J, the gap between germline ends came to 11 bases. The CDR3 loop spans 15 amino acids. CDR3 protein: CASSIQGSGTDTQYF. In nucleotides, the CDR3 is TGTGCCAGTAGTATTCAGGGATCTGGCACAGATACGCAGTATTTT.